A single sample gave rise to the 5 T cell receptor beta chains below, sequenced in a study of a mutant IDH1 vaccine in newly diagnosed glioma. The assay was immunoSEQ multiplex PCR, and TCRdb's table has in-frame clones only and misses some. The sample yields around 87,000 clones, 80% to 90% seen once. Sample time point: baseline, week 1 (first vaccination visit). Treatment indicated: pre-vaccination baseline after standard-of-care therapy. Here the sequenced sample was PBMCs, taken from a glioma patient treated with radiotherapy, temozolomide or both. The receptors were sampled from a woman in her forties or fifties with glioma.

The chain joins TRBV7-9 to TRBJ2-2; D gene ambiguous. The CDR3 spans 14 residues. Germline lookup yields CDR1 SEHNR and CDR2 FQNEAQ (reference sequence). With 1 base removed from V and 2 bases from J, the gap between germline ends came to 5 bases. CDR3 sequence (DNA): TGTGCCAGCAGCTTAGGAGGAAACACCGGGGAGCTGTTTTTT. As protein: CASSLGGNTGELFF.

CDR3 sequence (DNA): TGTGCCATCAGTCGAGGAGGACCCCAGGGGGGAGATACGCAGTATTTT. Its protein is CAISRGGPQGGDTQYF. This rearrangement joins TRBV10-3 to TRBJ2-3, with D possibly being TRBD1 (7 bases). Germline V gene sequence: CDR1 ENHRY, CDR2 SYGVKD. The CDR3 consists of 16 residues. V lost 5 bases, J lost 5 bases, and 20 bases lay in between.

The DNA for the CDR3 is TGTGCCAGTAGTAGGACTAGCAGGGAGACCCAGTACTTC. This translates into CASSRTSRETQYF. This chain uses TRBV19 with TRBJ2-5; the match to TRBD2 covers 8 bases. V gave up 4 bases and J gave up 5 bases; unmatched junction bases: 3. The germline CDR1 and CDR2 sequences are LNHDA and SQIVND (reference sequence). This CDR3 contains 13 residues.

This chain links TRBV2 with TRBJ1-1, with D perhaps matching TRBD1 (5 bases). CDR3 length: 11 residues. Germline assignment: CDR1 SNHLY and CDR2 FYNNEI. The V end was cut by 6 bases, the J end by 4 bases, with 6 bases between. CDR3: CASSRATEAFF. Here the CDR3 DNA reads TGTGCCAGCAGCAGGGCCACTGAAGCTTTCTTT. The full variable domain, completed using reference TRBV2 and TRBJ1-1, is EPEVTQTPSHQVTQMGQEVILRCVPISNHLYFYWYRQILGQKVEFLVSFYNNEISEKSEIFDDQFSVERPDGSNFTLKIRSTKLEDSAMYFCASSRATEAFFGQGTRLTVV.

The chain carries TRBV4-3 and TRBJ1-6; D might be TRBD1 (6 bases). The CDR3 has 14 residues. Trimming left V 2 bases short and J 7 bases short, with 9 bases between. Germline CDR1 and CDR2: LGHNA and YSLEER. The CDR3 DNA reads TGCGCCAGCAGCCAAAGGGACACAAATTCACCCCTCCACTTT. Translated, it gives CASSQRDTNSPLHF.